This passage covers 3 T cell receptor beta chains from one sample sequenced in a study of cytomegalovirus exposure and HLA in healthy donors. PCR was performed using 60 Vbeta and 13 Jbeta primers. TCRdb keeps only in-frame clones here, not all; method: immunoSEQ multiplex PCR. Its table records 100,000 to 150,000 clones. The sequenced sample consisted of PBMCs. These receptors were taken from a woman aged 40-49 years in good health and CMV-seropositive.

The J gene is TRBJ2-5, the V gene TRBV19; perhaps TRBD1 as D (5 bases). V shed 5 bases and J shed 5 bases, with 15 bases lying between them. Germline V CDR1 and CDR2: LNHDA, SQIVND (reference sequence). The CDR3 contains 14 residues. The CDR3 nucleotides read TGTGCCAGTAGTCCTCGGACATACGTTGAGACCCAGTACTTC. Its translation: CASSPRTYVETQYF. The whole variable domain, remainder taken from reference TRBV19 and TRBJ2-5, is DGGITQSPKYLFRKEGQNVTLSCEQNLNHDAMYWYRQDPGQGLRLIYYSQIVNDFQKGDIAEGYSVSREKKESFPLTVTSAQKNPTAFYLCASSPRTYVETQYFGPGTRLLVL.

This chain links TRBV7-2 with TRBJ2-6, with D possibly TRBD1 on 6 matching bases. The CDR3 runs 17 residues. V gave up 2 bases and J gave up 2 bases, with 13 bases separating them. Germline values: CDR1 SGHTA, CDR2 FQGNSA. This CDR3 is CASSLRLQGTGANVLTF. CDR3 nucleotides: TGTGCCAGCAGCTTAAGACTACAGGGAACTGGGGCCAACGTCCTGACTTTC. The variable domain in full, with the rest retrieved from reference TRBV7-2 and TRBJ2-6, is GAGVSQSPSNKVTEKGKDVELRCDPISGHTALYWYRQSLGQGLEFLIYFQGNSAPDKSGLPSDRFSAERTGGSVSTLTIQRTQQEDSAVYLCASSLRLQGTGANVLTFGAGSRLTVL.

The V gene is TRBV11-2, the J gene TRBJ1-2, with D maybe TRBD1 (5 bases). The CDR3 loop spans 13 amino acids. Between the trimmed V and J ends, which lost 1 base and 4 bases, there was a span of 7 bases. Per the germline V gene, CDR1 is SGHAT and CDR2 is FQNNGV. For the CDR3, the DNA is TGTGCCAGCAGCTTAGGACAGATCTATGGCTACACCTTC. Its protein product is CASSLGQIYGYTF.